This record concerns one T cell receptor beta chain sequence. Its matching antigen is unknown. The data were taken from a study of response to subunit inactivated influenza vaccine. Study-level results: Every seasonal influenza vaccination brings in few new T cells, the authors suggested.

TCRdb used MiXCR to reprocess the RT-PCR reads, holding one entry per CDR3 protein. The table includes 530,000 or so distinct CDR3 sequences, roughly 27% detected once. CDR3 size: 18 residues. The germline V gene has CDR1 LGHDT and CDR2 YNNKEL (reference sequence). V was clipped by 0 bases and J by 3 bases; unmatched bases: 10. The chain employs TRBV3-1 and TRBJ2-2; 7 bases fit TRBD1. This specimen was CD4+ T cells sorted from PBMCs, taken around 5 days after vaccination. The clonotype was recovered from a man in his fifties or sixties who received an inactivated influenza vaccine. CDR3 sequence: CASSQDFRGGADTGELFF. CDR3 DNA sequence: TGTGCCAGCAGCCAAGATTTTAGAGGGGGCGCGGACACCGGGGAGCTGTTTTTT. Full variable domain (missing parts from reference TRBV3-1 and TRBJ2-2): DTAVSQTPKYLVTQMGNDKSIKCEQNLGHDTMYWYKQDSKKFLKIMFSYNNKELIINETVPNRFSPKSPDKAHLNLHINSLELGDSAVYFCASSQDFRGGADTGELFFGEGSRLTVL.